Shown below are 9 T cell receptor beta chains from a single sample sequenced in a study of shared clonotypes between healthy human individuals. TCRdb keeps only in-frame clones here, not all; method: immunoSEQ multiplex PCR. The sample yields roughly 850,000 clones, about 96% seen once. The naive CD8 fraction comprised CD45RO-negative cells positively selected for CCR7 and excluded terminally differentiated effector memory CD45RA+ cells. Sequencing was carried out using naive CD8+ T cells sorted from blood. These receptor sequences come from a man aged 30-40 years in good health.

The CDR3 nucleotides read TGTGCCAGCAGCTTAGTGGATGCAGTCTCCTACGAGCAGTACTTC. It codes for CASSLVDAVSYEQYF. The chain employs TRBV7-2 and TRBJ2-7; D is undetermined. Trimming removed 1 base from V and 0 bases from J, with 10 bases in between. CDR1 is SGHTA, CDR2 FQGNSA, per germline. The CDR3 covers 15 residues.

The genes are TRBV19 and TRBJ2-3; possible D gene TRBD2, 5 bases. The length of the CDR3 is 15 residues. Deletions cut 5 bases from V and 6 bases from J, with 18 bases between. CDR1 and CDR2 from the germline V gene are LNHDA and SQIVND (reference sequence). The CDR3 DNA is TGTGCCAGTAGTGCCTACCGGGAACGACCGGATACGCAGTATTTT. This codes for CASSAYRERPDTQYF.

A single count supports this clone. This chain joins TRBV7-2 and TRBJ2-2, with unresolved D. Germline CDR1 and CDR2: SGHTA and FQGNSA. The V and J ends lost 2 bases and 3 bases respectively, with 4 bases between them. The CDR3 is 13 amino acids. The CDR3 region has the DNA TGTGCCAGCAGCTTAAGGGACACCGGGGAGCTGTTTTTT. It specifies CASSLRDTGELFF.

CDR3 nucleotides: TGTGCCAGCAGCTCGAGTGCTTACGAGCAGTACTTC. It specifies CASSSSAYEQYF. The chain recombines TRBV7-6 with TRBJ2-7; D not certain. Germline assignment: CDR1 SGHVS and CDR2 FNYEAQ. Trimming left V 4 bases short and J 4 bases short, with 8 bases between. The CDR3 consists of 12 residues.

This clone was picked up one time. The gene calls are TRBV18 and TRBJ2-1, with 10 bases identical to TRBD2. J gave up 9 bases and V 8 bases, and 19 bases lay outside the gene matches. Germline values: CDR1 KGHSH, CDR2 LQKENI. The CDR3 is 17 residues long. The CDR3 is CASVGDRSAGGYGEQFF. The CDR3, as DNA: TGTGCCAGCGTGGGGGACAGATCAGCGGGAGGGTACGGTGAGCAGTTCTTC.

DNA for the CDR3: TGTGCCAGCAGCGAAGGGGGAGTGGACTACGAGCAGTACTTC. Amino acid sequence: CASSEGGVDYEQYF. The V and J genes are TRBV9 and TRBJ2-7, with D possibly matching TRBD1 (6 bases). Germline-derived CDR1 and CDR2 are SGDLS and YYNGEE. Trimming cost V 3 bases and J 3 bases, with 13 bases left between them. The CDR3 length is 14 residues.

The chain couples TRBV6-1 to TRBJ2-7, with D perhaps matching TRBD1 (6 bases). Germline assignment: CDR1 MNHNS and CDR2 SASEGT. The CDR3 runs to 13 residues. The V end was cut by 6 bases, the J end by 5 bases, with 14 bases between. The CDR3 loop is CASRLQGVDEQYF. The CDR3 DNA reads as TGTGCCAGCAGATTACAGGGTGTGGACGAGCAGTACTTC.

The chain joins TRBV28 to TRBJ2-5, with D perhaps given as TRBD1 or TRBD2 (5 bases each). Trimming stripped 1 base from V and 5 bases from J, with 14 bases between. Germline lookup yields CDR1 MDHEN and CDR2 SYDVKM. This CDR3 region has 15 residues. CDR3 DNA: TGTGCCAGCAGTTTATCGACAGCGGAGGTGGAGACCCAGTACTTC. The encoded protein is CASSLSTAEVETQYF.

A word on this clone: Different DNA sequences within this sample yield the same CDR3. CDR3 in amino acids: CASSIAGNYEQYF. The CDR3 nucleotides read TGTGCCAGTAGTATAGCGGGAAACTACGAGCAGTACTTC. V gene TRBV19 combines with J gene TRBJ2-7, with a tentative D call TRBD2 (5 bases). This CDR3 has 13 residues. V lost 1 base and J lost 3, with 7 bases in between. Germline V CDR1 and CDR2: LNHDA, SQIVND (reference sequence).